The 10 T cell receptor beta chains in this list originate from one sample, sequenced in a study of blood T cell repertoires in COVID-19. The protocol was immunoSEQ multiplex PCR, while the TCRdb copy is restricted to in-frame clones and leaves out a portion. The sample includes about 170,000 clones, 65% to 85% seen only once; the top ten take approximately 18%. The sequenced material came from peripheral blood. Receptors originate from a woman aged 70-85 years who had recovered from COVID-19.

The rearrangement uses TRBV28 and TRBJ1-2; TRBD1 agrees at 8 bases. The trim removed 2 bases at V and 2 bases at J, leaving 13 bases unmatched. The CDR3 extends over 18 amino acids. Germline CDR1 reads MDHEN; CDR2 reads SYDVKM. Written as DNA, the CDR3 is TGTGCCAGCAGTTTAATCGGTGGGCAGGGGGCGGGGAACTATGGCTACACCTTC. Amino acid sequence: CASSLIGGQGAGNYGYTF.

The chain's CDR3 is CASSEVTGRAFF. In DNA form, the CDR3 reads TGCGCCAGCAGTGAGGTGACTGGAAGGGCTTTCTTT. The chain has TRBV10-2 and TRBJ1-1, with D uncertain. This CDR3 comprises 12 residues. V lost 2 bases, J lost 11 bases, and 12 bases lay in between. Germline V gives CDR1 WSHSY, CDR2 SAAADI.

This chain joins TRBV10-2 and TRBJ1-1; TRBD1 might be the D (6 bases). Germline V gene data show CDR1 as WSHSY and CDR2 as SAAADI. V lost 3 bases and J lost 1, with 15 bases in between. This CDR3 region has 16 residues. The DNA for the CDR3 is TGCGCCAGCAGTGACCCGGGGGGCTCTCGGAACACTGAAGCTTTCTTT. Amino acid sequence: CASSDPGGSRNTEAFF.

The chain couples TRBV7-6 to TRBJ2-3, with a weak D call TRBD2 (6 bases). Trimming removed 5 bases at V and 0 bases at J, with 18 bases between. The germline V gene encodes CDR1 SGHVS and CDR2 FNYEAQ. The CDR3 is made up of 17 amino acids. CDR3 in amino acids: CASSQRVAGPSTDTQYF. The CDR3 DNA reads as TGTGCCAGCAGCCAAAGGGTGGCGGGGCCTAGCACAGATACGCAGTATTTT.

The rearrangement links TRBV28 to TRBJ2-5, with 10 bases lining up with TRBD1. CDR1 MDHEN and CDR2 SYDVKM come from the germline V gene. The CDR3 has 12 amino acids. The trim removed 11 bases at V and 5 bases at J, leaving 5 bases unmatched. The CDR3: CAARTGGETQYF. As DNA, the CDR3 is TGTGCCGCAAGGACAGGGGGGGAGACCCAGTACTTC.

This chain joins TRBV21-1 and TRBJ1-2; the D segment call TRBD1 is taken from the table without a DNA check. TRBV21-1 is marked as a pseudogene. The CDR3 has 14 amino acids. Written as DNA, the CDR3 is TGTGCCAGCAGCAAGTGGACAGGGATCTATGGCTACACCTTC. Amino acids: CASSKWTGIYGYTF.

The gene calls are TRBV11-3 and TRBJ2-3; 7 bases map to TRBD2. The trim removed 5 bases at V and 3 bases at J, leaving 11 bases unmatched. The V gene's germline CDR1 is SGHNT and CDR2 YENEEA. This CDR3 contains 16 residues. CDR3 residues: CASSPRRAGRTDTQYF. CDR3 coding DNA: TGTGCCAGCAGCCCCCGAAGAGCGGGGCGGACAGATACGCAGTATTTT.

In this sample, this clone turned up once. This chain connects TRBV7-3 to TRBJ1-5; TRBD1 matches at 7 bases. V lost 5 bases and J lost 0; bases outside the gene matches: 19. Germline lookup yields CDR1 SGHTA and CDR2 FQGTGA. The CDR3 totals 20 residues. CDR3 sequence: CASSPTGGTRDSHSNQPQHF. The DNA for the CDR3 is TGTGCCAGCAGCCCCACTGGGGGGACCCGGGACAGCCATAGCAATCAGCCCCAGCATTTT.

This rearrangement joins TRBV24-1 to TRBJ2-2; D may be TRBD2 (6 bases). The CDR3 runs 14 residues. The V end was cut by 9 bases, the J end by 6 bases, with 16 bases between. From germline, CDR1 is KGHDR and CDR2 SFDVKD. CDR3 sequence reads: CATGRGVSPGELFF. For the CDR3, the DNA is TGTGCCACCGGGCGGGGAGTGAGTCCCGGGGAGCTGTTTTTT.

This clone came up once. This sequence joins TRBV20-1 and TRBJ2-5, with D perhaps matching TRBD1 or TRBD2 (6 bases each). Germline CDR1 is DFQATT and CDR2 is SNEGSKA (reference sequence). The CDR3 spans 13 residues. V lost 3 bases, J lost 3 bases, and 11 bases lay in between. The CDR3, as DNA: TGCAGTGCTAGTGGGGGGCAGGAAGAGACCCAGTACTTC. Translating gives CSASGGQEETQYF.